The 6 T cell receptor beta chains below come from one sample, sequenced in a study of T cell changes during pregnancy in multiple sclerosis. Sequencing used immunoSEQ multiplex PCR; TCRdb keeps in-frame clones, though not all of them. The sample includes some 99,000 clones, 85% to 95% of them seen just once. Sequenced here: peripheral blood, sampled after pregnancy. These receptors were taken from a female donor with multiple sclerosis, enrolled in a pregnancy study.

This clone has just one count. This sequence joins TRBV7-9 and TRBJ2-3, with D perhaps matching TRBD2 (6 bases). CDR3 length: 13 amino acids. V shed 8 bases and J shed 1 base, with 10 bases lying between them. Germline V gives CDR1 SEHNR, CDR2 FQNEAQ (reference sequence). CDR3 nucleotide sequence: TGTGCCAGCGCGGGACGTCGCACAGATACGCAGTATTTT. Protein sequence: CASAGRRTDTQYF.

The gene calls are TRBV4-1 and TRBJ2-2; TRBD2 is a possible D gene (6 bases). The CDR3 spans 16 residues. CDR1 and CDR2 from the germline V gene are MGHRA and YSYEKL. V gave up 1 base and J gave up 6 bases, with 15 bases separating them. DNA of the CDR3: TGCGCCAGCAGCCAAGGGTCCGGGAGACGCCCCGGGGAGCTGTTTTTT. Its translation: CASSQGSGRRPGELFF.

The rearrangement links TRBV13 to TRBJ1-1, with D hard to call. This CDR3 comprises 14 residues. Germline V gene sequence: CDR1 PRHDT, CDR2 FYEKMQ (reference sequence). V was trimmed by 0 bases and J by 1 base, leaving 6 bases between them. CDR3 nucleotides: TGTGCCAGCAGCTTAGGGGCACCGAACACTGAAGCTTTCTTT. This gives the protein CASSLGAPNTEAFF.

In its sample, this clone was seen a few times. The rearrangement links TRBV6-1 to TRBJ1-1; maybe TRBD1 (5 bases). Trimming took 7 bases from V and 4 from J, leaving 7 bases between them. Per the germline V gene, CDR1 is MNHNS and CDR2 is SASEGT. This CDR3 is 11 amino acids long. The CDR3 DNA reads TGTGCCAGCATGGGGGGCACTGAAGCTTTCTTT. Residues: CASMGGTEAFF.

The rearrangement links TRBV5-1 to TRBJ2-7; 10 nucleotides align to TRBD2. Germline CDR1 and CDR2: SGHRS and YFSETQ. The trim removed 0 bases at V and 5 bases at J, leaving 5 bases unmatched. The CDR3 has 15 amino acids. This CDR3 reads CASSLGASGSNEQYF. The CDR3 DNA follows: TGCGCCAGCAGCTTGGGAGCTAGCGGGAGTAACGAGCAGTACTTC.

The rearrangement links TRBV7-9 to TRBJ1-1; the match to TRBD1 covers 7 bases. The germline gives CDR1 SEHNR, CDR2 FQNEAQ (reference sequence). Trimming removed 1 base from V and 4 bases from J; junction bases left unmatched: 3. The CDR3 runs 14 residues. This CDR3 reads CASSLVQGGTEAFF. The CDR3 DNA reads as TGTGCCAGCAGCTTAGTCCAGGGGGGCACTGAAGCTTTCTTT.